Below, one T cell receptor beta chain is given with its context. This CDR3 contains 14 residues. The germline V gene has CDR1 MNHNS and CDR2 SASEGT. The V and J ends lost 3 bases and 7 bases, in that order; junction bases with no gene match: 7. This specimen comes from a study of blood T cell repertoires in COVID-19. Some clones are missing from TCRdb's copy, which holds only in-frame ones; the method was immunoSEQ multiplex PCR. The sample has 250,000 or so clones, 87% seen once; the top ten hold 2.5% to 3%. This rearrangement joins TRBV6-1 to TRBJ1-2; 8 nucleotides align to TRBD1. Material: PBMCs or T cells enriched from blood (not recorded which). The receptor's source is a woman in her 30s with acute COVID-19. For the CDR3, the DNA is TGTGCCAGCAGTGAGACTCAGGGGGCGGGTGGCTACACCTTC. Translation gives CASSETQGAGGYTF.